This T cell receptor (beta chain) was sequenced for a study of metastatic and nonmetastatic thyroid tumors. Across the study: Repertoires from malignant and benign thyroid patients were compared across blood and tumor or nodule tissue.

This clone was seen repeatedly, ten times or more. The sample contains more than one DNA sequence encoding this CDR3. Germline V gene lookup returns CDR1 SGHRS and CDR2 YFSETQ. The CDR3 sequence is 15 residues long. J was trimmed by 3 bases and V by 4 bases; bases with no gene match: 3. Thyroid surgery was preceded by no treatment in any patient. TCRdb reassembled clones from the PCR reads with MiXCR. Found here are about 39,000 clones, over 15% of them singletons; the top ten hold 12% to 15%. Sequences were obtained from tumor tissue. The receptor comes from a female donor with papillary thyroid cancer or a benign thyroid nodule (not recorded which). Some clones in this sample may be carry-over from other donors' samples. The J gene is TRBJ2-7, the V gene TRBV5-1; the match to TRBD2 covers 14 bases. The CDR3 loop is CASSLGTSGGYEQYF. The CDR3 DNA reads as TGCGCCAGCAGCCTAGGGACTAGCGGGGGCTACGAGCAGTACTTC.